This T cell receptor (beta chain) was recovered during a study of metastatic and nonmetastatic thyroid tumors. The wider study: Malignant and benign thyroid patients had repertoires compared in peripheral blood and tumor or nodule tissue.

All patients were untreated before thyroid surgery. There are many counts of this clone. What it recognizes is unknown. CDR3 length: 22 residues. V was cut by 0 bases and J by 2 bases, with 29 bases left in between. Germline CDR1 reads SGHTA; CDR2 reads FQGNSA. General study points: A significant increase in TCR beta diversity was reportedly seen in malignant thyroid tumors relative to benign nodules, in blood and tumor.

In the original processing: What underpinned the distant-metastasis classifier for papillary thyroid cancer was the set of CDR3 differences across clinicopathological groups. TCRdb recomputed clones from the PCR reads via MiXCR. The V and J calls and clone size are TCRdb's, not the authors'. The sample lists 25,000 to 35,000 clones, 10% to 11% occurring once. This rearrangement joins TRBV7-2 to TRBJ2-1; D remains ambiguous. This receptor was obtained from a female donor with papillary thyroid cancer or a benign thyroid nodule (not recorded which). Some clones in this sample may be carry-over from other donors' samples. The sequencing input was blood. DNA for the CDR3: TGTGCCAGCAGCTTAGCCGACAATCTGCAGCCGATGGCAAATTCTACCTACAATGAGCAGTTCTTC. Translated: CASSLADNLQPMANSTYNEQFF. Drawing the rest from reference TRBV7-2 and TRBJ2-1, the complete variable domain is GAGVSQSPSNKVTEKGKDVELRCDPISGHTALYWYRQSLGQGLEFLIYFQGNSAPDKSGLPSDRFSAERTGGSVSTLTIQRTQQEDSAVYLCASSLADNLQPMANSTYNEQFFGPGTRLTVL.